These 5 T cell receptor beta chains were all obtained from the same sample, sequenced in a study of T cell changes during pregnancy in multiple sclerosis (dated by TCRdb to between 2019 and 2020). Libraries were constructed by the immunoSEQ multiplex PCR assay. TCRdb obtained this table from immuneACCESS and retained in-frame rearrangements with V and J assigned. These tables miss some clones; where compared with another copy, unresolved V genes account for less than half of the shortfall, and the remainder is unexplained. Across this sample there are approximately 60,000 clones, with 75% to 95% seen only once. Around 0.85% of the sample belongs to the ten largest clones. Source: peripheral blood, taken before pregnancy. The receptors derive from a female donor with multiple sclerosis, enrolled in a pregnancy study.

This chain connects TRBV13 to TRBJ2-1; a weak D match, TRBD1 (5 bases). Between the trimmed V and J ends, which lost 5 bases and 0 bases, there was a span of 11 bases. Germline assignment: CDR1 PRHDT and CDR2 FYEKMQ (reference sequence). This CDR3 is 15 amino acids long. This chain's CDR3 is CASSVRVISYNEQFF. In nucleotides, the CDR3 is TGTGCCAGCAGCGTCAGGGTAATCTCCTACAATGAGCAGTTCTTC.

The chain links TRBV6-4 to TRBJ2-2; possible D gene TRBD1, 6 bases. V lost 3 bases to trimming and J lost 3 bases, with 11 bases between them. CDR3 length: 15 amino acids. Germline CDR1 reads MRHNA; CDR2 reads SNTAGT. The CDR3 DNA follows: TGTGCCAGCAGTGAAGGCTGGGGGCACACCGGGGAGCTGTTTTTT. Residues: CASSEGWGHTGELFF.

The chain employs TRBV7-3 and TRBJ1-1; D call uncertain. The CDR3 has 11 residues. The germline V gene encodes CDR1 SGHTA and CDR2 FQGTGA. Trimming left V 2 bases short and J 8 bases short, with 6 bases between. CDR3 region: CASSLGGEAFF. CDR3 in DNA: TGTGCCAGCAGCTTAGGAGGGGAAGCTTTCTTT.

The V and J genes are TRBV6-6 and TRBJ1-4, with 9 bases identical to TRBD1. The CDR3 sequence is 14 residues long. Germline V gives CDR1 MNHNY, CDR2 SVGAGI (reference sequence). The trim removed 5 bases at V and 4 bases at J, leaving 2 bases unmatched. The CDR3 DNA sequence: TGTGCCAGCAGTCGGGGACAGGGTAATGAAAAACTGTTTTTT. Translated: CASSRGQGNEKLFF.

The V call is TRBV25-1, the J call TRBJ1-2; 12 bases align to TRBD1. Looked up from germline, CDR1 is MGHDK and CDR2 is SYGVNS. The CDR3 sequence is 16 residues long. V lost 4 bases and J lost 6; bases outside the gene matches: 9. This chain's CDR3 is CASSARPGQGANGYTF. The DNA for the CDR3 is TGTGCCAGCAGTGCTCGACCGGGACAGGGGGCGAATGGCTACACCTTC.